This TCR beta chain was recovered during a study of CD8 T cells in ankylosing spondylitis. Germline V gives CDR1 DFQATT, CDR2 SNEGSKA (reference sequence). The CDR3 totals 15 residues. The V gene lost 0 bases and the J gene lost 5 bases, with 14 bases spanning the gap. Whole-study findings and limits: Relatively rare in peripheral blood, disease-linked clones were also CD8+. Reportedly, disease-linked clones are significantly enriched in ankylosing spondylitis patients' matched synovial fluid. A motif in TCR beta, a set of roughly 8 highly homologous variants, appeared characteristic of ankylosing spondylitis blood.

Libraries for TCR beta were made by quantitative 5'-RACE with molecular barcodes. TCRdb analysed the 5' RACE reads with MiXCR anew, one entry per CDR3 protein. This table holds 130,000 or so distinct CDR3 sequences, approximately 17% found once. As regards this clonotype: Its antigen is not identified.

The sample consisted of blood, either unsorted or a sorted T cell fraction (not recorded which). This chain joins TRBV20-1 and TRBJ2-1, with a tentative D call TRBD2 (5 bases). The sequence was obtained from a male donor with ankylosing spondylitis. The CDR3 DNA sequence: TGCAGTGCTAGAGATGGCAACCTAGCAGACAATGAGCAGTTCTTC. The encoded protein is CSARDGNLADNEQFF.